This T cell receptor (beta chain) was sequenced for a study of T-cell memory formation after mild COVID-19. TCRdb reprocessed the 5' RACE reads with MiXCR, giving one entry per CDR3 protein. The sample includes around 450,000 distinct CDR3 sequences, over 15% of them seen just once. This clonotype was seen at least ten times. The sequenced sample was PBMCs or a T cell subset sorted from them (not recorded which). The TCR sequence derives from an adult woman who had mild COVID-19 (a few samples of this study predate the infection). Cell type and time point are not known.

This chain's CDR3 is CASSLFNPVRLRETQYF. As DNA, the CDR3 is TGTGCCAGCAGCTTGTTTAACCCCGTCAGACTACGAGAGACCCAGTACTTC. V is TRBV7-8 and J is TRBJ2-5, with D possibly being TRBD2 (5 bases). The ends were cut back, 3 bases at V and 4 bases at J, with 21 bases in the middle. This CDR3 spans 17 amino acids. Per the germline V gene, CDR1 is SGHVS and CDR2 is FQNEAQ. The full variable domain, its missing parts supplied by reference TRBV7-8 and TRBJ2-5, is GAGVSQSPRYKVAKRGQDVALRCDPISGHVSLFWYQQALGQGPEFLTYFQNEAQLDKSGLPSDRFFAERPEGSVSTLKIQRTQQEDSAVYLCASSLFNPVRLRETQYFGPGTRLLVL.